The next 30 T cell receptor beta chains were all read from a single sample in a study of shared T cell receptors in the human thymus (dated by TCRdb to about 2021). Libraries were made using the immunoSEQ multiplex PCR assay. Imported from immuneACCESS, the table was reduced by TCRdb to in-frame sequences with V and J called. These copies leave out some clones; in studies compared against another copy, an unresolved V gene accounts for under half, and the cause of the remainder is not known. Counted in this sample were 500,000 to 850,000 clones; over 75% of them appeared once. The ten largest clones capture about 0.0094% of the sample. This sample also belongs to another study, concerning human thymus T cells.

The sequencing sample was made of thymocytes. These receptors all come from a boy less than two years old with a congenital heart defect. Donor details come from another sample of the same person, matched by shared clones.

The chain has TRBV14 and TRBJ1-2; 10 nucleotides match TRBD1. CDR1 and CDR2 from the germline V gene are SGHDN and FVKESK. This CDR3 region has 14 residues. V shed 6 bases and J 2 bases; nucleotides not matched to a gene: 3. The CDR3 region is CASSPGQGNYGYTF. The CDR3 DNA reads TGTGCCAGCAGTCCGGGACAGGGGAACTATGGCTACACCTTC.

The gene calls are TRBV28 and TRBJ1-3; a possible D gene is TRBD1 (5 bases). Looked up from germline, CDR1 is MDHEN and CDR2 is SYDVKM. Deletions cut 6 bases from V and 4 bases from J, with 28 bases between. This CDR3 contains 19 residues. The DNA of the CDR3 is TGTGCCAGCAGCCAAACCACCCCTGAGTGGGGGGGTCCGGGAAACACCATATATTTT. It codes for CASSQTTPEWGGPGNTIYF.

The count of this clone is one. V and J are TRBV7-8 and TRBJ1-4; 7 bases match TRBD1. The CDR3 has 16 residues. Trimming removed 2 bases from V and 6 bases from J; junction bases left unmatched: 9. Germline assignment: CDR1 SGHVS and CDR2 FQNEAQ. The CDR3 spells CASSLKSRQGDEKLFF. The CDR3 coding sequence is TGTGCCAGCAGCTTAAAGTCGCGACAGGGTGATGAAAAACTGTTTTTT. The full variable domain, rest sourced from reference TRBV7-8 and TRBJ1-4, is GAGVSQSPRYKVAKRGQDVALRCDPISGHVSLFWYQQALGQGPEFLTYFQNEAQLDKSGLPSDRFFAERPEGSVSTLKIQRTQQEDSAVYLCASSLKSRQGDEKLFFGSGTQLSVL.

In its sample, this clone was seen once. The chain has TRBV18 and TRBJ1-5; maybe TRBD1 (6 bases). This CDR3 comprises 20 residues. V lost 3 bases, J lost 1 base, and 25 bases lay in between. Germline V CDR1 and CDR2: KGHSH, LQKENI. The DNA of the CDR3 is TGTGCCAGCTCACCCCACCTTCTATCTTGGACAGAGGGAAGCAATCAGCCCCAGCATTTT. This gives the protein CASSPHLLSWTEGSNQPQHF. Using reference TRBV18 and TRBJ1-5 for the parts outside the CDR3, the full variable domain is NAGVMQNPRHLVRRRGQEARLRCSPMKGHSHVYWYRQLPEEGLKFMVYLQKENIIDESGMPKERFSAEFPKEGPSILRIQQVVRGDSAAYFCASSPHLLSWTEGSNQPQHFGDGTRLSIL.

The chain is built from TRBV5-1 and TRBJ1-1, with 9 bases aligning to TRBD1. From germline, CDR1 is SGHRS and CDR2 YFSETQ. The CDR3 consists of 17 residues. J lost 5 bases, V lost 0 bases, and 11 bases had no gene match. For the CDR3, the DNA is TGCGCCAGCAGCTTGGACAGGGGGCCTACGACGGTGACTGAAGCTTTCTTT. Its protein is CASSLDRGPTTVTEAFF.

V gene TRBV19 combines with J gene TRBJ1-6; 10 nucleotides align to TRBD1. With V trimmed by 1 base and J by 1 base, 10 bases remained unmatched. This CDR3 spans 20 amino acids. Germline assignment: CDR1 LNHDA and CDR2 SQIVND (reference sequence). The CDR3 sequence is CASSIGRDRGVFSYNSPLHF. The CDR3 DNA is TGTGCCAGTAGTATAGGCCGGGACAGGGGTGTTTTTTCCTATAATTCACCCCTCCACTTT.

The chain uses TRBV27 and TRBJ1-5; D not certain. Per the germline V gene, CDR1 is MNHEY and CDR2 is SMNVEV (reference sequence). V lost 5 bases and J 3 bases, leaving 14 bases between the germline ends. The CDR3 runs to 15 residues. In DNA, the CDR3 is TGTGCCAGCAGTAAGCGATTGGCCCACAATCAGCCCCAGCATTTT. It encodes CASSKRLAHNQPQHF.

V gene TRBV28 combines with J gene TRBJ2-7, with 9 bases fitting TRBD1. Germline CDR1 reads MDHEN; CDR2 reads SYDVKM. CDR3 length: 20 residues. Unmatched junction bases numbered 30, after V lost 6 bases and J lost 9 bases. Written as DNA, the CDR3 is TGTGCCAGCAGCCCCGCTCCGGGACAGGGTATGTTAGCGACTATTCAAGGGCAGTACTTC. This sequence encodes CASSPAPGQGMLATIQGQYF.

The CDR3: CASSTTGFTGSYNEQFF. CDR3 coding DNA: TGTGCCAGCAGTACTACAGGGTTTACGGGCTCCTACAATGAGCAGTTCTTC. V is TRBV2 and J is TRBJ2-1, with D tentatively TRBD1 (6 bases). V was clipped by 5 bases and J by 0 bases, with 17 bases between them. Germline V gene data show CDR1 as SNHLY and CDR2 as FYNNEI. The CDR3 length is 17 residues.

The rearrangement joins TRBV27 to TRBJ2-7, with 9 positions matching TRBD1. Germline CDR1 reads MNHEY; CDR2 reads SMNVEV (reference sequence). The V and J ends lost 5 bases and 3 bases, in that order; junction bases with no gene match: 5. The CDR3 sequence is 14 residues long. CDR3 residues: CASSRDRGNYEQYF. The CDR3 DNA reads as TGTGCCAGCAGTCGAGACAGGGGGAACTACGAGCAGTACTTC.

The gene calls are TRBV7-2 and TRBJ2-7; TRBD2 aligns across 11 bases. Trimming took 3 bases from V and 4 from J; bases not matched to a gene: 5. The germline CDR1 and CDR2 sequences are SGHTA and FQGNSA. This CDR3 is 15 amino acids long. CDR3 sequence reads: CASSFPLAGVYEQYF. CDR3 bases: TGTGCCAGCAGCTTCCCACTAGCGGGAGTATACGAGCAGTACTTC.

This clone was observed a single time. V usage is TRBV5-5 and J usage is TRBJ2-1; 9 bases are a match to TRBD2. The germline CDR1 and CDR2 sequences are SGHKS and YYEKEE (reference sequence). The J segment lost 1 base and the V segment lost 2 bases, leaving 4 bases of the junction unmatched. The CDR3 is 16 amino acids. The CDR3 region has the DNA TGTGCCAGCAGCTTCCTAGCGGGGAGATCCTACAATGAGCAGTTCTTC. Protein sequence: CASSFLAGRSYNEQFF. The full variable domain, its missing parts supplied by reference TRBV5-5 and TRBJ2-1, is DAGVTQSPTHLIKTRGQQVTLRCSPISGHKSVSWYQQVLGQGPQFIFQYYEKEERGRGNFPDRFSARQFPNYSSELNVNALLLGDSALYLCASSFLAGRSYNEQFFGPGTRLTVL.

V and J are TRBV4-2 and TRBJ1-6; a possible D gene is TRBD1 (5 bases). Deletions cut 0 bases from V and 5 bases from J, with 14 bases between. This CDR3 contains 17 residues. CDR1 and CDR2 from the germline V gene are LGHNA and YNFKEQ. In DNA, the CDR3 is TGTGCCAGCAGCCAAGATTCACAAGGGGCAGATAATTCACCCCTCCACTTT. Its translation is CASSQDSQGADNSPLHF.

This chain links TRBV15 with TRBJ1-1; D is undetermined. Trimming pared 1 base from V and 0 bases from J, leaving 15 bases between. This CDR3 has 17 residues. Germline V gives CDR1 LNHNV, CDR2 YYDKDF (reference sequence). CDR3 DNA: TGTGCCACCAGCAGAGGGCGGGGTTTGATCATGAACACTGAAGCTTTCTTT. Protein product: CATSRGRGLIMNTEAFF.

This clone was picked up one time. This chain uses TRBV2 with TRBJ2-3; possible D gene TRBD1, 5 bases. In germline, CDR1 is SNHLY, CDR2 FYNNEI. The CDR3 contains 13 residues. Trimming left V 4 bases short and J 1 base short, with 6 bases between. This chain's CDR3 is CASSGQRTDTQYF. CDR3 coding DNA: TGTGCCAGCAGTGGACAGCGCACAGATACGCAGTATTTT.

The chain is built from TRBV20-1 and TRBJ1-1, with D uncertain. Trimming shortened V by 8 bases and J by 11 bases, and 12 bases separated the two germline ends. This CDR3 comprises 9 residues. The germline gives CDR1 DFQATT, CDR2 SNEGSKA (reference sequence). The CDR3 loop reads CSRREAAFF. Here the CDR3 DNA reads TGCAGTAGAAGAGAGGCCGCTTTCTTT.

This clone appeared a few times. V is TRBV7-8 and J is TRBJ2-7; 11 positions agree with TRBD2. With V trimmed by 5 bases and J by 3 bases, 9 bases remained unmatched. Germline lookup yields CDR1 SGHVS and CDR2 FQNEAQ. The CDR3 spans 16 residues. The CDR3 coding sequence is TGTGCCAGCAGCCTCCACGGGACTAGCGGTTTCTACGAGCAGTACTTC. Translated, it gives CASSLHGTSGFYEQYF.

The chain is built from TRBV28 and TRBJ1-3; D is possibly TRBD1 (6 bases). CDR3 length: 16 residues. Trimming stripped 2 bases from V and 0 bases from J, with 11 bases between. Germline V gene data show CDR1 as MDHEN and CDR2 as SYDVKM. CDR3 in amino acids: CASSLPHRASGNTIYF. CDR3 nucleotide sequence: TGTGCCAGCAGTTTACCCCACAGGGCCTCTGGAAACACCATATATTTT.

The rearrangement uses TRBV5-1 and TRBJ2-1, with D hard to call. The CDR3 totals 15 residues. Deletions cut 1 base from V and 6 bases from J, with 14 bases between. Germline lookup yields CDR1 SGHRS and CDR2 YFSETQ. The CDR3 sequence: CASSLINNPLNEQFF. CDR3 DNA sequence: TGCGCCAGCAGCTTGATCAACAATCCCCTCAATGAGCAGTTCTTC.

This chain joins TRBV30 and TRBJ1-6; possibly TRBD1 for D (5 bases). The germline V gene has CDR1 GTSNPN and CDR2 SVGIG (reference sequence). V lost 0 bases, J lost 5 bases, and 14 bases lay in between. The CDR3 length is 16 residues. The CDR3 DNA follows: TGTGCCTGGAGTGTAGGGGTAGATAGGCATAATTCACCCCTCCACTTT. Residues: CAWSVGVDRHNSPLHF. Full variable domain (rest looked up from reference TRBV30 and TRBJ1-6): SQTIHQWPATLVQPVGSPLSLECTVEGTSNPNLYWYRQAAGRGLQLLFYSVGIGQISSEVPQNLSASRPQDRQFILSSKKLLLSDSGFYLCAWSVGVDRHNSPLHFGNGTRLTVT.

This sequence joins TRBV19 and TRBJ2-4; weak D call: TRBD2 (5 bases). V dropped 4 bases and J dropped 1 base, with 11 bases sitting between them. CDR1 LNHDA and CDR2 SQIVND come from the germline V gene (reference sequence). The CDR3 is 15 residues long. CDR3 amino acids: CASSTGSSAKNIQYF. CDR3 bases: TGTGCCAGTAGTACGGGGAGTAGTGCCAAAAACATTCAGTACTTC.

V usage is TRBV6-1 and J usage is TRBJ2-3; 8 bases line up with TRBD2. This CDR3 spans 16 amino acids. Germline assignment: CDR1 MNHNS and CDR2 SASEGT. V gave up 2 bases and J gave up 4 bases; unmatched junction bases: 8. CDR3 DNA: TGTGCCAGCAGTGAATCGTCGGGGGGGCGCGCAGATACGCAGTATTTT. Protein: CASSESSGGRADTQYF.

The chain uses TRBV13 and TRBJ1-2, with D uncertain. This CDR3 is built from 11 residues. V was shortened by 8 bases and J by 3 bases, with 7 bases between the two germline ends. CDR1 PRHDT and CDR2 FYEKMQ come from the germline V gene (reference sequence). CDR3 in DNA: TGTGCCAGCTCTATCGACTATGGCTACACCTTC. It yields the protein CASSIDYGYTF.

The V gene is TRBV28, the J gene TRBJ1-5; perhaps TRBD1 as D (6 bases). Germline loops: CDR1 MDHEN, CDR2 SYDVKM. CDR3 length equals 17 residues. The V gene lost 3 bases and the J gene lost 3 bases, with 18 bases spanning the gap. CDR3 in DNA: TGTGCCAGCAGTTTGAGTCGACAGGTCGGTGTCAATCAGCCCCAGCATTTT. Amino acid sequence: CASSLSRQVGVNQPQHF.

This sequence joins TRBV7-9 and TRBJ2-5; 7 nucleotides align to TRBD1. There are 14 residues in the CDR3. Germline V gene sequence: CDR1 SEHNR, CDR2 FQNEAQ (reference sequence). V lost 5 bases, J lost 4 bases, and 7 bases stayed unmatched. The CDR3 is CASSRQGAGETQYF. The CDR3 DNA sequence: TGTGCCAGCAGCAGACAGGGCGCGGGAGAGACCCAGTACTTC.

The chain uses TRBV2 and TRBJ1-2; TRBD1 might be the D (5 bases). The CDR3 contains 15 residues. Germline values: CDR1 SNHLY, CDR2 FYNNEI. Trimming pared 7 bases from V and 7 bases from J, leaving 22 bases between. This CDR3 is CASTPPDRGRVGYTF. CDR3 sequence (DNA): TGTGCCAGCACCCCACCTGATAGGGGCAGGGTTGGCTACACCTTC.

The chain joins TRBV4-1 to TRBJ1-5; 9 nucleotides agree with TRBD1. There are 15 residues in the CDR3. After removal of 1 base from V and 6 bases from J, the junction contained 4 bases not matched to a gene. Germline lookup yields CDR1 MGHRA and CDR2 YSYEKL. CDR3 bases: TGCGCCAGCAGCCAAGTACAGGGGGCTGGTCAGCCCCAGCATTTT. Translating gives CASSQVQGAGQPQHF.

The chain carries TRBV10-1 and TRBJ2-3; 8 nucleotides line up with TRBD1. Germline V CDR1 and CDR2: WNHNN, SYGVQD (reference sequence). V gave up 2 bases and J gave up 1 base; unmatched junction bases: 2. The CDR3 contains 15 residues. CDR3 in DNA: TGCGCCAGCAGTGAGCTGGACAGGGGCACAGATACGCAGTATTTT. Translating it yields CASSELDRGTDTQYF.

This chain uses TRBV5-5 with TRBJ1-4; no clear D. V was cut by 4 bases and J by 10 bases, with 8 bases left in between. The length of the CDR3 is 11 residues. Germline CDR1 is SGHKS and CDR2 is YYEKEE (reference sequence). CDR3: CASSGARKLFF. The CDR3 DNA is TGTGCCAGCAGCGGAGCCCGAAAACTGTTTTTT.

The rearrangement links TRBV7-9 to TRBJ2-7; TRBD2 matches at 8 bases. V was clipped by 1 base and J by 2 bases; unmatched bases: 16. The CDR3 is 19 residues long. CDR1 is SEHNR, CDR2 FQNEAQ, per germline (reference sequence). The CDR3 spells CASSLGGAAGVSPTYEQYF. DNA of the CDR3: TGTGCCAGCAGCTTAGGAGGAGCAGCGGGGGTTTCCCCAACCTACGAGCAGTACTTC.